Shown below are 2 T cell receptor beta chains from a single sample sequenced in a study of Graves' ophthalmopathy and Graves' hyperthyroidism. The TCR beta CDR3 regions underwent amplification from RNA transcripts. Second-round multiplex PCR came after a first-round RT-PCR that employed HTBI primers. Via MiXCR, TCRdb re-called the multiplex PCR reads, giving one row per CDR3 protein. The data contain some 350,000 distinct CDR3 sequences, approximately 17% of them singletons. Sequencing used peripheral blood. The receptors were gathered from an adult woman with stable Graves' hyperthyroidism.

This clonotype has at least ten counts. The chain uses TRBV19 and TRBJ2-2; either TRBD1 or TRBD2 may supply D (7 bases each). In germline, CDR1 is LNHDA, CDR2 SQIVND (reference sequence). CDR3 length: 14 amino acids. The V end was cut by 6 bases, the J end by 3 bases, with 11 bases between. The CDR3 here is CASRAGGDTGELFF. The CDR3 DNA is TGTGCCAGTAGGGCAGGGGGGGACACCGGGGAGCTGTTTTTT.

This clonotype came up many times. V usage is TRBV25-1 and J usage is TRBJ1-6; 7 bases fit TRBD1. CDR1 and CDR2 (germline): MGHDK, SYGVNS. CDR3 length equals 14 residues. The V and J ends lost 8 bases and 10 bases, in that order; junction bases with no gene match: 11. As DNA, the CDR3 is TGTGCCAGCGCGGACAGGCTGGGATTGTCACCCCTCCACTTT. Translated: CASADRLGLSPLHF.